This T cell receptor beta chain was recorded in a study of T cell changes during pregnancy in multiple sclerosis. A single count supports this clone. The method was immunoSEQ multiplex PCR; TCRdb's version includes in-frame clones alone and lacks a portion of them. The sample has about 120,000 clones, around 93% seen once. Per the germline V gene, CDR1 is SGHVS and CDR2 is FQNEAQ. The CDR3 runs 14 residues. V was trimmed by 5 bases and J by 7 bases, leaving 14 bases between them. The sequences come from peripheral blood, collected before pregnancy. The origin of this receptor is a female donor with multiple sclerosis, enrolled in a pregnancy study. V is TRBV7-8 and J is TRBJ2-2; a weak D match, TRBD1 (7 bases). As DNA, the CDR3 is TGTGCCAGCAGCGGAGGGACAGTGTACGGGGAGCTGTTTTTT. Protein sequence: CASSGGTVYGELFF.